The clone carrying this T cell receptor (beta chain) was observed a few times. Antigen specificity is unknown. Distinct nucleotide sequences in the sample also encode this CDR3. It was with 60 Vbeta and 13 Jbeta primers that the PCR ran. The protocol was immunoSEQ multiplex PCR, while the TCRdb copy is restricted to in-frame clones and leaves out a portion. The sample lists more than 95,000 clones; around two thirds were seen once. Germline CDR1 reads SQVTM; CDR2 reads ANQGSEA. There are 12 residues in the CDR3. Trimming removed 6 bases at V and 2 bases at J, with 9 bases between. This sample is drawn from a study of cytomegalovirus exposure and HLA in healthy donors. Study-wide points: Common viral pathogens (according to a later analysis) appeared linked to several of the most significant clusters. Confirmation was obtained in vitro that a few CMV-associated chains are specific for CMV antigens.

This receptor was identified in a woman aged 40 to 50 in good health and CMV-seropositive. What was sequenced was PBMCs. This chain uses TRBV29-1 with TRBJ2-3; D gene uncertain. CDR3 loop: CSVAGFTDTQYF. The CDR3 DNA follows: TGCAGCGTAGCCGGGTTCACAGATACGCAGTATTTT.